The 16 T cell receptor beta chains below come from one sample, sequenced in a study of T cells in Graves' hyperthyroidism and ophthalmopathy. Regions amplified from RNA transcripts were the TCR beta CDR3 regions. During a first-round RT-PCR of the TCR CDR3, the HTBI primer set was used. TCRdb used MiXCR to reprocess the multiplex PCR reads, holding one entry per CDR3 protein. The sample yields 730,000 or so distinct CDR3 sequences, around 20% seen once. Sequenced material: blood. The receptors shown here come from a woman in her forties or fifties with Graves' hyperthyroidism that later progressed to Graves' ophthalmopathy.

This clonotype has ten or more counts. The chain joins TRBV3-1 to TRBJ1-2, with 7 bases matching TRBD1. Germline CDR1 reads LGHDT; CDR2 reads YNNKEL (reference sequence). J was trimmed by 7 bases and V by 0 bases; bases with no gene match: 11. The CDR3 is made up of 16 amino acids. As DNA, the CDR3 is TGTGCCAGCAGCCAAGAGGGACAGCCTTTTCCTCCTGGCTACACCTTC. As protein: CASSQEGQPFPPGYTF.

This clonotype came up a few times. This chain links TRBV5-6 with TRBJ1-1; D unclear. V was pared by 3 bases and J by 0 bases, with 6 bases between. The CDR3 is 13 amino acids. Germline V CDR1 and CDR2: SGHDT, YYEEEE. Written as DNA, the CDR3 is TGTGCCAGCAGCTCCTCGGTGAACACTGAAGCTTTCTTT. This encodes CASSSSVNTEAFF.

The J gene is TRBJ2-1, the V gene TRBV7-2; 9 nucleotides agree with TRBD2. Germline V gives CDR1 SGHTA, CDR2 FQGNSA. J lost 0 bases, V lost 3 bases, and 3 bases had no gene match. The CDR3 spans 16 residues. CDR3 nucleotide sequence: TGTGCCAGCAGCTTTTGGACTAGCGCCTCCTACAATGAGCAGTTCTTC. This translates into CASSFWTSASYNEQFF.

In this sample, this clonotype turned up a few times. This chain uses TRBV7-9 with TRBJ2-3; 7 bases line up with TRBD2. Germline V gene lookup returns CDR1 SEHNR and CDR2 FQNEAQ (reference sequence). The CDR3 contains 14 residues. V shed 10 bases, J shed 2 bases, and the junction held 9 bases outside the gene matches. The CDR3 nucleotides are TGTGCCACGCAAGGGACTACCCACACAGATACGCAGTATTTT. Residues: CATQGTTHTDTQYF.

This clonotype was detected ten times or more. The chain links TRBV20-1 to TRBJ2-7, with unresolved D. V lost 0 bases and J lost 2, with 11 bases in between. This CDR3 has 14 residues. Germline assignment: CDR1 DFQATT and CDR2 SNEGSKA (reference sequence). The CDR3 sequence: CSARDRARAYEQYF. The DNA of the CDR3 is TGCAGTGCTAGAGATCGGGCCAGAGCCTACGAGCAGTACTTC.

There are many counts of this clonotype. The V and J genes are TRBV20-1 and TRBJ2-7, with D possibly matching TRBD1 (6 bases). Looked up from germline, CDR1 is DFQATT and CDR2 is SNEGSKA (reference sequence). V was clipped by 6 bases and J by 2 bases, with 14 bases between them. This CDR3 has 13 amino acids. The CDR3 nucleotides are TGCAGTGCCGAAGGGTCAGGGGCCTACGAGCAGTACTTC. It encodes CSAEGSGAYEQYF.

This sequence joins TRBV30 and TRBJ1-2; D may be TRBD1 (6 bases). The CDR3 runs 14 residues. The ends were cut back, 8 bases at V and 4 bases at J, with 20 bases in the middle. Per germline, CDR1 GTSNPN and CDR2 SVGIG (reference sequence). This CDR3 reads CAHCPREGVYGYTF. As DNA, the CDR3 is TGTGCCCACTGCCCCCGTGAGGGGGTCTATGGCTACACCTTC. Using reference TRBV30 and TRBJ1-2 for the parts outside the CDR3, the full variable domain is SQTIHQWPATLVQPVGSPLSLECTVEGTSNPNLYWYRQAAGRGLQLLFYSVGIGQISSEVPQNLSASRPQDRQFILSSKKLLLSDSGFYLCAHCPREGVYGYTFGSGTRLTVV.

This clonotype has only a few counts. The V call is TRBV6-1, the J call TRBJ1-4; possible D gene TRBD1, 5 bases. The CDR3 runs 12 residues. Per the germline V gene, CDR1 is MNHNS and CDR2 is SASEGT. Trimming shortened V by 7 bases and J by 10 bases, and 13 bases separated the two germline ends. This CDR3 reads CASNQAGGKLFF. CDR3 bases: TGTGCCAGCAATCAGGCCGGGGGAAAACTGTTTTTT.

This clonotype has a handful of counts. The genes are TRBV19 and TRBJ2-2; the D gene could be TRBD1 or TRBD2 (5 bases each). Between the trimmed V and J ends, which lost 6 bases and 0 bases, there was a span of 23 bases. CDR3 length: 19 amino acids. Germline V gene sequence: CDR1 LNHDA, CDR2 SQIVND (reference sequence). The CDR3 loop reads CASSALVEGTGSNTGELFF. In DNA form, the CDR3 reads TGTGCCAGTAGCGCCCTAGTTGAGGGGACGGGTTCGAACACCGGGGAGCTGTTTTTT.

In this sample, this clonotype turned up a few times. The chain employs TRBV12-3 or TRBV12-4 and TRBJ1-6; the match to TRBD1 covers 7 bases. The CDR3 runs to 15 residues. V lost 7 bases, J lost 10 bases, and 13 bases stayed unmatched. Here the CDR3 reads CASTNQGGGGSPLHF. CDR3 sequence (DNA): TGTGCCAGCACCAACCAGGGGGGGGGTGGATCACCCCTCCACTTT.

This clonotype appeared a few times. The chain couples TRBV11-2 to TRBJ2-1; 8 bases align to TRBD1. Germline loops: CDR1 SGHAT, CDR2 FQNNGV. The CDR3 is 15 residues long. The V gene end was trimmed by 3 bases and the J gene end by 6 bases; junction bases not matched to a gene: 7. In DNA form, the CDR3 reads TGTGCCAGCAGCTTTGAGGCAGGGGGCTTCAATGAGCAGTTCTTC. It yields the protein CASSFEAGGFNEQFF.

The chain is built from TRBV28 and TRBJ2-5; 8 bases match TRBD1. CDR3 size: 14 residues. From germline, CDR1 is MDHEN and CDR2 SYDVKM. The V segment lost 6 bases and the J segment 5 bases; nucleotides outside the gene matches: 8. CDR3 coding DNA: TGTGCCAGCAGCCCGACAGGGGTAGTGGAGACCCAGTACTTC. Translating it yields CASSPTGVVETQYF.

A few counts support this clonotype. The chain carries TRBV15 and TRBJ1-6; a possible D gene is TRBD1 (6 bases). V dropped 7 bases and J dropped 7 bases, with 11 bases sitting between them. Looked up from germline, CDR1 is LNHNV and CDR2 is YYDKDF (reference sequence). This CDR3 region has 13 residues. CDR3 nucleotide sequence: TGTGCCACCACAGGGGCTTGGAATTCACCCCTCCACTTT. Protein: CATTGAWNSPLHF.

The CDR3 region is CASSPLSAPTSEYEQYF. CDR3 nucleotide sequence: TGTGCCAGCAGCCCCCTGTCGGCCCCTACCTCTGAGTACGAGCAGTACTTC. This chain links TRBV7-9 with TRBJ2-7, with D uncertain. CDR3 size: 17 residues. Germline CDR1 reads SEHNR; CDR2 reads FQNEAQ (reference sequence). V lost 5 bases and J 4 bases, leaving 24 bases between the germline ends.

This clonotype has ten or more counts. The rearrangement links TRBV5-1 to TRBJ2-3, with TRBD2 matching over 8 bases. The J segment lost 4 bases and the V segment lost 4 bases, leaving 5 bases of the junction unmatched. Germline V lookup: CDR1 SGHRS, CDR2 YFSETQ. CDR3 length: 14 amino acids. DNA of the CDR3: TGCGCCAGCAGCCAGGGACTAGACGCAGATACGCAGTATTTT. This translates into CASSQGLDADTQYF. The full variable domain, its missing parts supplied by reference TRBV5-1 and TRBJ2-3, is KAGVTQTPRYLIKTRGQQVTLSCSPISGHRSVSWYQQTPGQGLQFLFEYFSETQRNKGNFPGRFSGRQFSNSRSEMNVSTLELGDSALYLCASSQGLDADTQYFGPGTRLTVL.

CDR3 DNA sequence: TGCAGTGCCCGGACAGGACTATACCATGAGCAGTTCTTC. It specifies CSARTGLYHEQFF. The chain is built from TRBV20-1 and TRBJ2-1; possible D gene TRBD1, 7 bases. The CDR3 is 13 residues long. Trimming stripped 6 bases from V and 8 bases from J, with 17 bases between. Germline-derived CDR1 and CDR2 are DFQATT and SNEGSKA (reference sequence).